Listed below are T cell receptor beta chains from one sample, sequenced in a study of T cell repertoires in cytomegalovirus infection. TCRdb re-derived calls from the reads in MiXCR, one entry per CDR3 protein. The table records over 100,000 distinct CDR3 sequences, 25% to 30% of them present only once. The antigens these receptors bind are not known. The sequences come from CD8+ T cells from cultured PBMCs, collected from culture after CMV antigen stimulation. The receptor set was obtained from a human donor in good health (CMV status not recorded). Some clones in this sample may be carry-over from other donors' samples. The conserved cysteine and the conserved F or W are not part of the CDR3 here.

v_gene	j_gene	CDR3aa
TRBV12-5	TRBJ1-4	ASGLGEGLF
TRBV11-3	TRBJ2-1	ASSLGGYESSYNEQF
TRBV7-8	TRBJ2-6	ASSLESQVSGANVLT
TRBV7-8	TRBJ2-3	ASSSRLAEDTQY
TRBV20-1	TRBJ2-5	SALLDRQETQY
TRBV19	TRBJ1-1	ASSIDRGNTEAF
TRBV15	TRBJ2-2	ATHPAGGFTGELF
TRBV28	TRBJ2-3	ASSYQWGGGRNTDTQY
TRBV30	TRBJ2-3	AWSVPQFGTDTQY
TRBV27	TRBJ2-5	ASSFRDQETQY